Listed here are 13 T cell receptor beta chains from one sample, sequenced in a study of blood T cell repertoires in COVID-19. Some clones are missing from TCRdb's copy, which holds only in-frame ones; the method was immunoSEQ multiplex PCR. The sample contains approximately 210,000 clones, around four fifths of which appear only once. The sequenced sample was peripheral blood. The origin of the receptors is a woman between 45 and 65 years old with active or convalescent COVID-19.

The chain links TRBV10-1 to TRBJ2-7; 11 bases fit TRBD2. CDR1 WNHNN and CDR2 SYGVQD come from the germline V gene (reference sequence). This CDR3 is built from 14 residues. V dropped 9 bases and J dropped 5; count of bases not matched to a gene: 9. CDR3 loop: CASSPLAGVNEQYF. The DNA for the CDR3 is TGCGCCAGTTCCCCACTAGCGGGAGTGAACGAGCAGTACTTC.

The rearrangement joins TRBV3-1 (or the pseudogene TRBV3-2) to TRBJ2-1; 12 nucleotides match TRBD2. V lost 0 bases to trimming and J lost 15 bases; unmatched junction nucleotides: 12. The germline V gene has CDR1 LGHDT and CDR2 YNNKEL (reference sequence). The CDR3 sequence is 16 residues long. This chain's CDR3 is CASSQDSSGGAKDSFF. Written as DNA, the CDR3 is TGTGCCAGCAGCCAAGACTCTAGCGGGGGGGCCAAGGATTCGTTCTTC.

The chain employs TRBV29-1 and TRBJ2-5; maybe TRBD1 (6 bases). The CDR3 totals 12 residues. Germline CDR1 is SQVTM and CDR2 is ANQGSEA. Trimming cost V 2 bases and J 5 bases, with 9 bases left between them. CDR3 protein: CSVELRGETQYF. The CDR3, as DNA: TGCAGCGTTGAATTGAGGGGGGAGACCCAGTACTTC.

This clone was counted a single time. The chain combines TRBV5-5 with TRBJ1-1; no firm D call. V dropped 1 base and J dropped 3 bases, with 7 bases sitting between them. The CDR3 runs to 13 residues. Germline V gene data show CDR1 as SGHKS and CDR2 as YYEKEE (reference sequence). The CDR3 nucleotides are TGTGCCAGCAGCTTGCGGAGACACACTGAAGCTTTCTTT. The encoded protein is CASSLRRHTEAFF. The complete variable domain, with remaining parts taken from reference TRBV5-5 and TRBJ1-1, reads DAGVTQSPTHLIKTRGQQVTLRCSPISGHKSVSWYQQVLGQGPQFIFQYYEKEERGRGNFPDRFSARQFPNYSSELNVNALLLGDSALYLCASSLRRHTEAFFGQGTRLTVV.

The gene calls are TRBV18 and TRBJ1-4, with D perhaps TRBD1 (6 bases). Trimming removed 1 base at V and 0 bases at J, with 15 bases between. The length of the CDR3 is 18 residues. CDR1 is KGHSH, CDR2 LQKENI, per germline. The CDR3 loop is CASSPRWTADSTNEKLFF. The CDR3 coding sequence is TGTGCCAGCTCACCACGGTGGACAGCTGACTCAACTAATGAAAAACTGTTTTTT.

CDR3 residues: CASSYGGFQDTQYF. The DNA of the CDR3 is TGTGCCAGCAGTTACGGGGGCTTTCAAGATACGCAGTATTTT. The rearrangement joins TRBV6-5 to TRBJ2-3; D may be TRBD1 (6 bases). V dropped 2 bases and J dropped 5 bases, with 11 bases sitting between them. The length of the CDR3 is 14 residues. CDR1 MNHEY and CDR2 SVGAGI come from the germline V gene.

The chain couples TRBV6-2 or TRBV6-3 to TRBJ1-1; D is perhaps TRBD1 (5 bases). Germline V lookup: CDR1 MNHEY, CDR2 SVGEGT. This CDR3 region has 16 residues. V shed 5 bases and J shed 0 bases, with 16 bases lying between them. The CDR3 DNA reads TGTGCCAGCAGTACCCAGCGGGGCTCCTTGAACACTGAAGCTTTCTTT. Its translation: CASSTQRGSLNTEAFF.

As DNA, the CDR3 is TGTGCCAGCAGCCAAGAGGAGGACTACCAGACCTACGAGCAGTACTTC. Translating it yields CASSQEEDYQTYEQYF. The chain links TRBV4-2 to TRBJ2-7; TRBD2 might be the D (6 bases). The V end lost 0 bases, the J end lost 2 bases, and 14 bases lay between the germline ends. The CDR3 length is 16 residues. Germline CDR1 is LGHNA and CDR2 is YNFKEQ.

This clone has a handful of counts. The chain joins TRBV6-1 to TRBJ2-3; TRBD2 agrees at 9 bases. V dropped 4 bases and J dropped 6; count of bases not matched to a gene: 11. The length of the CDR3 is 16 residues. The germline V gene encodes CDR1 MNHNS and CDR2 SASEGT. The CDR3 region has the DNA TGTGCCAGCAGTGCTCTGGGCGGGAGGGGGCAGGATACGCAGTATTTT. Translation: CASSALGGRGQDTQYF.

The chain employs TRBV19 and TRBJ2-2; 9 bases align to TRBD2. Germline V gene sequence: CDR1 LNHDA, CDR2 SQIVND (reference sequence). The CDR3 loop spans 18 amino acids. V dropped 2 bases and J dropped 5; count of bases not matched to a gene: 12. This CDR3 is CASSITAGGRWQTGELFF. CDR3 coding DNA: TGTGCCAGTAGTATAACCGCGGGAGGGCGTTGGCAGACCGGGGAGCTGTTTTTT.

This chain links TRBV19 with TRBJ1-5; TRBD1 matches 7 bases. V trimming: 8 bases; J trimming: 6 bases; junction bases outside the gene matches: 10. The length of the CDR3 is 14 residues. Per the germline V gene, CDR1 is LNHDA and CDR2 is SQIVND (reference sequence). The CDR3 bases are TGTGCCAGTGCTACAGGGGATGGGGTTCAGCCCCAGCATTTT. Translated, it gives CASATGDGVQPQHF.

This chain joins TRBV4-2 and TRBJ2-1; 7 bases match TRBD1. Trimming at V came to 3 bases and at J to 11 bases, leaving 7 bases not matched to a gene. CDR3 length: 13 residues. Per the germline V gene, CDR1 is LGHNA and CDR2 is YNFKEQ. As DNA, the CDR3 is TGTGCCAGCAGCCAGTGGGTGGGACAGAAGCAGTTCTTC. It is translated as CASSQWVGQKQFF.

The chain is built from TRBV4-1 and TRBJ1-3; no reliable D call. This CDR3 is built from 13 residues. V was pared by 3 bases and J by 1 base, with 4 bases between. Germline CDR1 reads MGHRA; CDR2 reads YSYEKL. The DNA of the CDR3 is TGCGCCAGCAGCCAGTTATCTGGAAACACCATATATTTT. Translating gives CASSQLSGNTIYF.